This T cell receptor beta chain was captured by sequencing in a study of T cells after yellow fever vaccination (dated by TCRdb to between 2018 and 2021). Study-wide context: The SMART-Seq v4 Ultra Low Input RNA kit was used to prepare libraries from fractions with low cell numbers. To follow T-cell clones before and after primary and booster YFV17D yellow fever vaccination, bulk TCR alpha and beta repertoires were sequenced over time. Bulk PBMC replicates and cell subsets were isolated from blood drawn at multiple timepoints before and after both primary and secondary immunization. Two healthy male donors, one aged 18 to 29 and one aged 30 to 40 years, made up the cohort. Broad study findings and their caveats: Compared with the primary T-cell response, the secondary T-cell response was weaker but faster, peaking on day 5 rather than day 15. Most clones expanded after primary vaccination were re-detected after the booster (almost 98% of CD4 and about nine tenths of CD8), suggesting broad memory maintenance. Because the study included only two donors, the extent to which the findings can be generalized is limited. A small share of clonotypes was detected in both CD4 and CD8 compartments, with the overlap likely arising from convergent recombination. FACS-sorted repertoires could contain abundant contaminating clonotypes from the bulk population, so computational filtering was required.

Including cysteine and phenylalanine, the CDR3 has 14 amino acids. The only DNA kept is the CDR3, 42 bases in frame from the first base. The germline V gene sets CDR1 to SGHTA and CDR2 to FQGNSA. V is clipped by 3 bases and J by 6 bases, and the sequence between their germline boundaries is 12 bases long. In its sample, this clonotype was seen many times. The antigen this receptor binds is unknown. Nothing much larger sits one base from this clone, and base qualities are not available. TCR cDNA was synthesized by 5'RACE template switching, which introduced a universal primer site and unique molecular identifiers. Priming for cDNA synthesis came from both the TCR alpha and TCR beta constant segments. Libraries were amplified in two PCR steps, with sample barcodes and sequencing adapters added in the second step. Sequencing of libraries was done on Illumina HiSeq 2500 (2x100 bp) or NovaSeq (2x150 bp). In the original analysis: MIGEC handled demultiplexing of reads and collapsing into UMI consensus sequences, while MiXCR performed V(D)J alignment. Vaccine-responding clonotypes were defined with edgeR using replicate PBMC samples, requiring FDR below 0.01 and a log2 fold change above 5 up to day 15. CD4 or CD8 identity was assigned to each bulk clonotype according to whether the clonotype was present at higher abundance in the sequenced CD4 repertoire or the sequenced CD8 repertoire. The public reads were reanalyzed by TCRdb: fastp trimming at Q25, MiXCR alignment, in-frame beta chains only. Rows are unified per CDR3 protein, each entry keeping the most common DNA and genes. It is TCRdb's table, rather than the study itself, that gives the V and J calls and clone size. Here the sample has some 110,000 distinct CDR3 sequences; about 7.4% occur a single time. The ten largest clones represent 2% to 3% of the sample.

The sample's treatment or condition label, decoded: live attenuated yellow fever vaccine strain. A standard Ficoll-Paque protocol was used to isolate PBMCs from peripheral blood. Dynabeads CD4 and CD8 positive selection kits were used to isolate CD4 and CD8 T-cell fractions. RNA was extracted with TriZol from bulk PBMCs, CD4 and CD8 fractions, and dextramer-positive and dextramer-negative fractions. The receptor chain draws on TRBV7-2 and TRBJ2-1; TRBD2 is a possible D gene, resting on 7 matching bases. Source: CD4+ T cells sorted from PBMCs, taken approximately 11 days after the first yellow fever vaccination. The sequence derives from a man younger than 35 who received the YFV17D yellow fever vaccine. CDR3 reads: CASSFVGGPNEQFF. The bases read TGTGCCAGCAGCTTCGTGGGGGGGCCCAATGAGCAGTTCTTC.